This T cell receptor beta chain derives from a study of blood T cell repertoires in COVID-19. V dropped 4 bases and J dropped 0 bases, with 12 bases sitting between them. The CDR3 totals 15 residues. CDR1 is LGHDT and CDR2 is YNNKEL in the germline V gene (reference sequence). Under the authors' procedure: Estimation of nucleated cell counts was performed using reference gene primer amplification. Some clones are missing from TCRdb's copy, which holds only in-frame ones; the method was immunoSEQ multiplex PCR. V and J calls and clone size are those listed in that table; D and trimming were worked out from the DNA. The sample lists almost 300,000 clones, 70% to 90% seen once, with 1% to 1.5% in the top ten.

This sequence was found in a man in his 70s with acute or convalescent COVID-19. The chain recombines TRBV3-1 (or the pseudogene TRBV3-2) with TRBJ1-1; D is unresolved. Source material: peripheral blood. The CDR3 region has the DNA TGTGCCAGCAGCCCTCGGACGGGGATGAACACTGAAGCTTTCTTT. It translates to CASSPRTGMNTEAFF.